Below are 5 T cell receptor beta chains sequenced from a single sample in a study of vaccination and CD4 T cells after COVID-19. Treatment meaning: 10-day PBMC culture with coronavirus spike peptide pools or control peptides (ViraFEST assay). Cultured CD4+ T-cell DNA underwent Oncomine TCR Beta short-read sequencing. TCRdb passed the PCR reads through MiXCR, listing each CDR3 protein once. The table records roughly 15,000 distinct CDR3 sequences, roughly 46% of them present only once. What these receptors recognize is not known. The sequenced material came from CD4+ T cells from blood, cultured in vitro. These receptors all stem from a human donor who had recovered from COVID-19.

The chain links TRBV20-1 to TRBJ2-5; maybe TRBD1 (8 bases). The CDR3 has 13 residues. Per germline, CDR1 DFQATT and CDR2 SNEGSKA (reference sequence). The V end was cut by 5 bases, the J end by 5 bases, with 15 bases between. The CDR3 nucleotides are TGCAGTGCTCCCGAACAGGGGGGGGAGACCCAGTACTTC. Translating gives CSAPEQGGETQYF.

This clonotype appeared a single time. This chain links TRBV6-1 with TRBJ2-1; tentative D call: TRBD1 (6 bases). Trimming cost V 2 bases and J 2 bases, with 10 bases left between them. The CDR3 totals 15 residues. The V gene's germline CDR1 is MNHNS and CDR2 SASEGT. The CDR3 protein is CASSERQVPYNEQFF. The CDR3 DNA reads TGTGCCAGCAGTGAAAGACAGGTTCCCTACAATGAGCAGTTCTTC.

The gene calls are TRBV20-1 and TRBJ2-3, with D possibly matching TRBD1 (5 bases). CDR3 length: 15 amino acids. Germline values: CDR1 DFQATT, CDR2 SNEGSKA (reference sequence). V was cut by 6 bases and J by 2 bases, with 18 bases left in between. The CDR3: CSASDTSTNTDTQYF. The CDR3 region has the DNA TGCAGTGCATCGGACACTTCGACCAACACAGATACGCAGTATTTT.

CDR3 protein: CATKGEQGSPLHF. In DNA, the CDR3 is TGTGCCACCAAGGGGGAACAGGGCTCACCCCTCCACTTT. The gene calls are TRBV2 and TRBJ1-6, with D maybe TRBD1 (6 bases). This CDR3 is built from 13 residues. Looked up from germline, CDR1 is SNHLY and CDR2 is FYNNEI. V lost 10 bases and J lost 10, with 17 bases in between. Together with reference TRBV2 and TRBJ1-6, the CDR3 gives the full variable domain: EPEVTQTPSHQVTQMGQEVILRCVPISNHLYFYWYRQILGQKVEFLVSFYNNEISEKSEIFDDQFSVERPDGSNFTLKIRSTKLEDSAMYFCATKGEQGSPLHFGNGTRLTVT.

The chain links TRBV6-1 to TRBJ1-1; D uncertain. Germline CDR1 and CDR2: MNHNS and SASEGT. CDR3 length equals 15 residues. Trimming removed 6 bases at V and 1 base at J, with 15 bases between. CDR3 protein: CASRQIMIGNTEAFF. CDR3 coding DNA: TGTGCCAGCAGACAAATAATGATCGGGAACACTGAAGCTTTCTTT.